The text below deals with one T cell receptor (beta chain). In the original workflow: Reference gene primer amplification gave nucleated cell count estimates. Assay: immunoSEQ multiplex PCR; the TCRdb copy retains only in-frame clones and omits some. The DNA was the basis for D and trimming; V, J and clone size are from that table. Among more than 300,000 clones listed, roughly 86% were seen once. The sample comes from a study of blood T cell repertoires in COVID-19. Turning to the study itself: Samples of COVID-19 (acute and convalescent) were obtained from the United States, Italy and Spain. Sample material is recorded as cDNA or gDNA derived from T cells, B-cell-depleted T cells, or PBMCs.

The CDR3 spans 17 residues. Trimming at V came to 6 bases and at J to 0 bases, leaving 11 bases not matched to a gene. Germline CDR1 is SGHTA and CDR2 is FQGTGA. The V and J genes are TRBV7-3 and TRBJ2-3; TRBD1 agrees at 8 bases. This TCR was sampled from a woman in her forties or fifties with acute or convalescent COVID-19. The sequencing sample was made of peripheral blood. CDR3 protein: CASSFQGTGGSTDTQYF. DNA of the CDR3: TGTGCCAGCAGTTTCCAAGGGACAGGCGGTAGCACAGATACGCAGTATTTT.